This T cell receptor beta chain was recorded in a study of T cell changes during pregnancy in multiple sclerosis (dated by TCRdb to about 2019). For the wider study: The study examined how the T cell repertoire changed over the course of pregnancy in women with multiple sclerosis.

Spanning cysteine to phenylalanine, the CDR3 consists of 15 amino acids. Solely the CDR3 DNA is kept, with 45 bases framed from the first base. CDR1 and CDR2, per the germline V gene (reference sequence), are LNHDA and SQIVND. The germline V end is reduced by 5 bases and the J end by 3 bases; junction bases left unmatched: 6. Library prep was done by the immunoSEQ multiplex PCR assay. Sourced from immuneACCESS, this table was stored by TCRdb with only in-frame sequences that have V and J called. A share of the clones is absent; for the studies checked, an unresolved V gene accounts for under half, and the remainder has no known explanation. The sample has 60,000 or so clones on record, just under 90% of them singletons. Almost 0.9% of the sample goes to the ten largest clones. Turning to this clone: What antigen it recognizes has not been identified. No quality values exist for individual bases; no much larger clone is one base distant.

The sample consisted of peripheral blood, taken in the first trimester of pregnancy. The clonotype was recovered from a female donor in good health, enrolled as a control in a pregnancy study. The rearranged chain carries TRBV19 and TRBJ2-2; TRBD1 fits 7 bases in the junction. The sequenced DNA is TGTGCCAGTAGTTTAAGACAGGGCGACACCGGGGAGCTGTTTTTT. The translation is CASSLRQGDTGELFF. Full variable domain (CDR3 extended with the reference TRBV19 and TRBJ2-2 proteins): DGGITQSPKYLFRKEGQNVTLSCEQNLNHDAMYWYRQDPGQGLRLIYYSQIVNDFQKGDIAEGYSVSREKKESFPLTVTSAQKNPTAFYLCASSLRQGDTGELFFGEGSRLTVL.